These 9 T cell receptor beta chains were sequenced from one sample in a study of cytomegalovirus exposure and HLA in healthy donors. TCRdb keeps only in-frame clones here, not all; method: immunoSEQ multiplex PCR. This sample yields about 150,000 clones, of which 89% are seen a single time; about 8.2% belongs to the top ten. The sample was PBMCs. Receptors were obtained from a woman in her late teens or twenties in good health and CMV-seropositive.

The genes are TRBV2 and TRBJ2-3; possible D gene TRBD2, 6 bases. Trimming removed 3 bases from V and 1 base from J, with 17 bases in between. Germline V CDR1 and CDR2: SNHLY, FYNNEI. The CDR3 has 17 residues. CDR3 DNA: TGTGCCAGCAGTGAGGTATCAGTTGCTAGCGGCACAGATACGCAGTATTTT. Its translation is CASSEVSVASGTDTQYF.

The rearrangement uses TRBV25-1 and TRBJ2-1, with a possible D match to TRBD2 (6 bases). Germline CDR1 is MGHDK and CDR2 is SYGVNS. CDR3 length equals 16 residues. Trimming removed 0 bases from V and 5 bases from J, with 14 bases in between. The CDR3 reads CASSEYPASADNEQFF. The CDR3 DNA is TGTGCCAGCAGTGAATATCCCGCTAGCGCTGACAATGAGCAGTTCTTC.

The chain recombines TRBV6-4 with TRBJ1-2; no clear D gene. Deletions cut 6 bases from V and 7 bases from J, with 18 bases between. Germline V lookup: CDR1 MRHNA, CDR2 SNTAGT. The CDR3 consists of 14 residues. CDR3 DNA: TGTGCCAGCAGCCCGGACGAGGGTGGCGGTGGCTACACCTTC. It encodes CASSPDEGGGGYTF.

The V gene is TRBV10-3, the J gene TRBJ1-2, with D perhaps TRBD1 (6 bases). Trimming shortened V by 0 bases and J by 6 bases, and 17 bases separated the two germline ends. This CDR3 comprises 16 residues. Germline V gene data show CDR1 as ENHRY and CDR2 as SYGVKD. Written as DNA, the CDR3 is TGTGCCATCAGTGAGTCGTATGGGGGGCGGGAGGATGGCTACACCTTC. It yields the protein CAISESYGGREDGYTF.

A few counts support this clone. The chain is built from TRBV19 and TRBJ1-5; tentatively, D is TRBD1 (6 bases). Germline lookup yields CDR1 LNHDA and CDR2 SQIVND (reference sequence). The CDR3 has 14 residues. Trimming stripped 10 bases from V and 7 bases from J, with 20 bases between. The CDR3 loop reads CATFGGGLGQPQHF. In nucleotides, the CDR3 is TGTGCCACCTTCGGCGGGGGGCTGGGGCAGCCCCAGCATTTT.

This clone was seen a handful of times. The V call is TRBV5-1, the J call TRBJ2-7, with 9 bases matching TRBD1. The V gene's germline CDR1 is SGHRS and CDR2 YFSETQ. The CDR3 loop spans 18 amino acids. Unmatched junction bases numbered 14, after V lost 2 bases and J lost 2 bases. The CDR3 bases are TGCGCCAGCAGCTTTAGCCGGGGGACAGGGAAAGAGGCCTACGAGCAGTACTTC. Its translation is CASSFSRGTGKEAYEQYF. The entire variable domain, with the rest obtained from reference TRBV5-1 and TRBJ2-7, is as follows: KAGVTQTPRYLIKTRGQQVTLSCSPISGHRSVSWYQQTPGQGLQFLFEYFSETQRNKGNFPGRFSGRQFSNSRSEMNVSTLELGDSALYLCASSFSRGTGKEAYEQYFGPGTRLTVT.

This chain joins TRBV2 and TRBJ2-1, with a possible D match to TRBD2 (7 bases). The germline gives CDR1 SNHLY, CDR2 FYNNEI. V shed 3 bases and J shed 2 bases, with 11 bases lying between them. There are 15 residues in the CDR3. The chain's CDR3 is CASSEGGATYNEQFF. The CDR3 DNA reads TGTGCCAGCAGTGAGGGGGGGGCTACCTACAATGAGCAGTTCTTC.

In this sample, this clone turned up once. V is TRBV28 and J is TRBJ2-3, with D perhaps matching TRBD1 (7 bases). The CDR3 sequence is 15 residues long. The V end lost 2 bases, the J end lost 0 bases, and 9 bases lay between the germline ends. CDR1 is MDHEN and CDR2 is SYDVKM in the germline V gene. The CDR3, as DNA: TGTGCCAGCAGTTTAGCGGGACAGAGCACAGATACGCAGTATTTT. Residues: CASSLAGQSTDTQYF. Using reference TRBV28 and TRBJ2-3 for the parts outside the CDR3, the full variable domain is DVKVTQSSRYLVKRTGEKVFLECVQDMDHENMFWYRQDPGLGLRLIYFSYDVKMKEKGDIPEGYSVSREKKERFSLILESASTNQTSMYLCASSLAGQSTDTQYFGPGTRLTVL.

V usage is TRBV10-2 and J usage is TRBJ1-3; a weak D match, TRBD1 (5 bases). Trimming stripped 6 bases from V and 4 bases from J, with 10 bases between. Germline CDR1 reads WSHSY; CDR2 reads SAAADI. The CDR3 is 13 residues long. The DNA of the CDR3 is TGCGCCAGCAGGAGCGGGGGGGGAAACACCATATATTTT. It is translated as CASRSGGGNTIYF.